The 21 T cell receptor beta chains in this list originate from one sample, sequenced in a study of T cell responses to AZD1222 COVID-19 vaccine. Measured with immunoSEQ multiplex PCR; TCRdb has only the in-frame clones, and not every one. Of 85,000 to 100,000 clones in the sample, 86% were seen once. This material consisted of peripheral blood, taken on day 0 of AZD1222 vaccination. These receptors were taken from an adult in good health.

The V call is TRBV10-3, the J call TRBJ2-7; D remains ambiguous. The V gene's germline CDR1 is ENHRY and CDR2 SYGVKD. Trimming took 8 bases from V and 3 from J, leaving 8 bases between them. This CDR3 contains 11 residues. CDR3 nucleotides: TGTGCCATCGGACGGATCTACGAGCAGTACTTC. Translated, it gives CAIGRIYEQYF.

The rearrangement uses TRBV12-3 or TRBV12-4 and TRBJ1-2; D gene unclear. The CDR3 runs to 13 residues. V was pared by 4 bases and J by 0 bases, with 6 bases between. CDR3 sequence (DNA): TGTGCCAGCAGTTCAGACGCTAACTATGGCTACACCTTC. Its protein is CASSSDANYGYTF.

CDR3 residues: CASRTRDRGSNQPQHF. CDR3 nucleotide sequence: TGTGCCAGTAGGACCCGGGACAGGGGGAGCAATCAGCCCCAGCATTTT. The gene calls are TRBV19 and TRBJ1-5; 11 nucleotides match TRBD1. The CDR3 runs to 16 residues. J lost 1 base, V lost 6 bases, and 5 bases had no gene match. Germline V lookup: CDR1 LNHDA, CDR2 SQIVND (reference sequence).

This chain links TRBV4-2 with TRBJ2-6; D call uncertain. Trimming cost V 0 bases and J 2 bases, with 14 bases left between them. Per the germline V gene, CDR1 is LGHNA and CDR2 is YNFKEQ. The CDR3 is made up of 18 amino acids. CDR3 region: CASSQDAGWVAGANVLTF. CDR3 bases: TGTGCCAGCAGCCAAGATGCCGGGTGGGTAGCTGGGGCCAACGTCCTGACTTTC.

This clone was seen a single time. The chain employs TRBV4-1 and TRBJ2-7, with TRBD2 matching 7 bases. The CDR3 covers 15 residues. Germline V gene lookup returns CDR1 MGHRA and CDR2 YSYEKL. The V segment lost 1 base and the J segment 3 bases; nucleotides outside the gene matches: 6. The DNA for the CDR3 is TGCGCCAGCAGCCAAGGGGCGGGAGTTGGCTACGAGCAGTACTTC. Translation gives CASSQGAGVGYEQYF.

V usage is TRBV27 and J usage is TRBJ2-2; 7 nucleotides line up with TRBD1. CDR3 size: 16 residues. Germline lookup yields CDR1 MNHEY and CDR2 SMNVEV (reference sequence). J was trimmed by 3 bases and V by 4 bases; bases with no gene match: 8. The CDR3 DNA sequence: TGTGCCAGCAGTTCATACAGGGGTCGGGACACCGGGGAGCTGTTTTTT. Translated, it gives CASSSYRGRDTGELFF.

This clone was found once. The rearrangement uses TRBV4-3 and TRBJ2-7, with D uncertain. Germline assignment: CDR1 LGHNA and CDR2 YSLEER. V was shortened by 4 bases and J by 2 bases, with 12 bases between the two germline ends. CDR3 length: 14 amino acids. CDR3 residues: CASSREDETYEQYF. DNA of the CDR3: TGCGCCAGCAGCCGAGAGGACGAGACCTACGAGCAGTACTTC.

The J gene is TRBJ1-5, the V gene TRBV7-2; D is undetermined. The CDR3 is 15 residues long. Trimming removed 0 bases from V and 4 bases from J, with 10 bases in between. Germline V CDR1 and CDR2: SGHTA, FQGNSA. The CDR3 reads CASSLAWTGNQPQHF. CDR3 DNA sequence: TGTGCCAGCAGCTTAGCTTGGACGGGGAATCAGCCCCAGCATTTT. The full variable domain, with the rest looked up from reference TRBV7-2 and TRBJ1-5, is GAGVSQSPSNKVTEKGKDVELRCDPISGHTALYWYRQSLGQGLEFLIYFQGNSAPDKSGLPSDRFSAERTGGSVSTLTIQRTQQEDSAVYLCASSLAWTGNQPQHFGDGTRLSIL.

The V call is TRBV9, the J call TRBJ2-3; 14 nucleotides agree with TRBD2. V lost 7 bases to trimming and J lost 4 bases; unmatched junction nucleotides: 5. CDR1 and CDR2 from the germline V gene are SGDLS and YYNGEE. The CDR3 loop spans 15 amino acids. The CDR3 sequence is CASGTSGSIADTQYF. Here the CDR3 DNA reads TGTGCCAGCGGGACTAGCGGGAGTATAGCAGATACGCAGTATTTT. Filled out from reference TRBV9 and TRBJ2-3, the complete variable domain reads DSGVTQTPKHLITATGQRVTLRCSPRSGDLSVYWYQQSLDQGLQFLIQYYNGEERAKGNILERFSAQQFPDLHSELNLSSLELGDSALYFCASGTSGSIADTQYFGPGTRLTVL.

The chain couples TRBV6-4 to TRBJ2-3, with TRBD2 identical over 8 bases. The CDR3 runs 14 residues. The germline CDR1 and CDR2 sequences are MRHNA and SNTAGT. Trimming cost V 5 bases and J 6 bases; bases outside gene matches: 7. CDR3 DNA sequence: TGTGCCAGCAGTAGGACAGCGGGAGTGGATACGCAGTATTTT. Translating it yields CASSRTAGVDTQYF.

This clone appeared once. This chain joins TRBV3-1 (or the pseudogene TRBV3-2) and TRBJ2-2; perhaps TRBD1 as D (6 bases). Per the germline V gene, CDR1 is LGHDT and CDR2 is YNNKEL (reference sequence). The CDR3 loop spans 14 amino acids. V was shortened by 6 bases and J by 1 base, with 9 bases between the two germline ends. CDR3 bases: TGTGCCAGCAGTCCGACAGGGAACACCGGGGAGCTGTTTTTT. Translated: CASSPTGNTGELFF.

The V and J genes are TRBV2 and TRBJ2-3; TRBD2 aligns across 15 bases. The V gene's germline CDR1 is SNHLY and CDR2 FYNNEI. After removal of 6 bases from V and 4 bases from J, the junction contained 5 bases not matched to a gene. The CDR3 contains 16 residues. The CDR3 is CASSWTSGGVADTQYF. Here the CDR3 DNA reads TGTGCCAGCAGCTGGACTAGCGGGGGGGTGGCAGATACGCAGTATTTT.

The gene calls are TRBV24-1 and TRBJ2-1, with D uncertain. The CDR3 sequence is 13 residues long. CDR1 is KGHDR and CDR2 is SFDVKD in the germline V gene. V gave up 5 bases and J gave up 1 base, with 5 bases separating them. The chain's CDR3 is CATSGDSYNEQFF. The CDR3 DNA is TGTGCCACCAGTGGAGATTCCTACAATGAGCAGTTCTTC.

The chain is built from TRBV6-2 or TRBV6-3 and TRBJ2-1; 12 bases align to TRBD2. V lost 6 bases and J lost 2; bases outside the gene matches: 8. The CDR3 sequence is 17 residues long. Germline V CDR1 and CDR2: MNHEY, SVGEGT. DNA of the CDR3: TGTGCCAGCAGCCCCCGACTAGCGGGAGTCCCCTACAATGAGCAGTTCTTC. Translating gives CASSPRLAGVPYNEQFF.

V and J are TRBV6-1 and TRBJ2-7; 7 bases line up with TRBD1. V lost 0 bases to trimming and J lost 3 bases; unmatched junction nucleotides: 5. This CDR3 spans 15 amino acids. The germline V gene has CDR1 MNHNS and CDR2 SASEGT. The CDR3 DNA sequence: TGTGCCAGCAGTGAAGCGCCGGGACAGAACTACGAGCAGTACTTC. Amino acid sequence: CASSEAPGQNYEQYF.

J is TRBJ1-1 and V is TRBV2, with 7 bases identical to TRBD1. CDR1 and CDR2 from the germline V gene are SNHLY and FYNNEI. This CDR3 has 15 amino acids. With V trimmed by 2 bases and J by 1 base, 4 bases remained unmatched. The CDR3 DNA follows: TGTGCCAGCAGTGAAACGGGACAGCCGAACACTGAAGCTTTCTTT. Residues: CASSETGQPNTEAFF.

This rearrangement joins TRBV27 to TRBJ2-2; D gene unclear. Trimming removed 7 bases from V and 1 base from J, with 7 bases in between. Germline V CDR1 and CDR2: MNHEY, SMNVEV (reference sequence). CDR3 length equals 13 residues. CDR3 protein: CASTHQNTGELFF. The CDR3 nucleotides are TGTGCCAGCACTCACCAGAACACCGGGGAGCTGTTTTTT.

This clone was counted between two and nine times. This chain uses TRBV6-1 with TRBJ2-7; 9 bases agree with TRBD1. The length of the CDR3 is 16 residues. Germline V gives CDR1 MNHNS, CDR2 SASEGT. V was pared by 1 base and J by 8 bases, with 12 bases of the junction left unmatched. DNA for the CDR3: TGTGCCAGCAGTGAAGAGGGACAGGGTTTACGCTCAAAGCAGTACTTC. Its translation is CASSEEGQGLRSKQYF.

This clone occurred once. The chain employs TRBV10-1 and TRBJ2-1; a possible D gene is TRBD2 (5 bases). This CDR3 comprises 15 residues. CDR1 and CDR2 (germline): WNHNN, SYGVQD (reference sequence). V lost 7 bases and J 5 bases, leaving 18 bases between the germline ends. CDR3 amino acids: CASTIPGLPNNEQFF. The DNA for the CDR3 is TGCGCCAGCACCATACCGGGGTTACCCAACAATGAGCAGTTCTTC.

The V gene is TRBV6-2 or TRBV6-3, the J gene TRBJ1-1, with D hard to call. In germline, CDR1 is MNHEY, CDR2 SVGEGT. This CDR3 comprises 14 residues. Trimming took off 2 bases at V and 4 bases at J, with 11 bases between the two ends. The chain's CDR3 is CASSYTSISTEAFF. In nucleotides, the CDR3 is TGTGCCAGCAGTTACACCTCAATTTCCACTGAAGCTTTCTTT.

The chain has TRBV14 and TRBJ2-2, with no clear D. Germline CDR1 reads SGHDN; CDR2 reads FVKESK. Trimming stripped 1 base from V and 2 bases from J, with 8 bases between. The CDR3 runs 15 residues. CDR3 sequence reads: CASSQVLGNTGELFF. As DNA, the CDR3 is TGTGCCAGCAGCCAAGTGCTGGGTAACACCGGGGAGCTGTTTTTT. Based on the CDR3 plus reference TRBV14 and TRBJ2-2, the full variable domain is EAGVTQFPSHSVIEKGQTVTLRCDPISGHDNLYWYRRVMGKEIKFLLHFVKESKQDESGMPNNRFLAERTGGTYSTLKVQPAELEDSGVYFCASSQVLGNTGELFFGEGSRLTVL.